A selection of T cell receptor beta chains follows, all from one sample in a study of cytomegalovirus exposure and HLA in healthy donors. Clones were sequenced by immunoSEQ multiplex PCR, and TCRdb holds only the in-frame ones, with some missing. The sample lists about 190,000 clones, almost 80% seen once, with approximately 1.5% in the top ten. The sequencing input was PBMCs. The receptors were sampled from a woman younger than 30 in good health and CMV-seronegative. CDR3s include the opening cysteine and the closing phenylalanine or tryptophan. A D gene is named only where the DNA matches it firmly. The size entry is marked missing in some rows and otherwise reads once, few, many or a size class.

j_gene | v_gene | abundance | d_gene | CDR3nt | CDR3aa
TRBJ1-4 | TRBV28 | once | NA | TGTGCCAGCAGGCGGGGGGGAAAGCAACGTAATGAAAAACTGTTTTTT | CASRRGGKQRNEKLFF
TRBJ1-5 | TRBV19 | NA | TRBD1 | TGTGCCAGTAACCAGGGGGCCTACAATCAGCCCCAGCATTTT | CASNQGAYNQPQHF
TRBJ1-2 | TRBV10-2 | NA | TRBD1 | TGCGCCAGCAGGACAGGGGACTATGGCTACACCTTC | CASRTGDYGYTF
TRBJ2-1 | TRBV14 | once | TRBD2 | TGTGCCAGCAGCCGGCCCGGGACTAGCACCTGGGCCTACAATGAGCAGTTCTTC | CASSRPGTSTWAYNEQFF
TRBJ2-5 | TRBV6-5 | NA | TRBD2 | TGTGCCAGCAGTTACAGGCTAGCGGGGCAAGAGACCCAGTACTTC | CASSYRLAGQETQYF
TRBJ2-7 | TRBV2 | NA | TRBD1 | TGTGCCAGCAGCGCGACCGGGACAGGGGGGCTCGAGCAGTACTTC | CASSATGTGGLEQYF
TRBJ1-1 | TRBV28 | NA | NA | TGTGCCAGCAGCACCCTCCAGGGCAGCTCCACTGAAGCTTTCTTT | CASSTLQGSSTEAFF
TRBJ2-7 | TRBV5-8 | NA | NA | TGTGCCAGCAGGTGGAGCTCCTACGAGCAGTACTTC | CASRWSSYEQYF
TRBJ1-6 | TRBV9 | NA | NA | TGTGCCAGCGGGGAGCCACTTCCTGGGGCACCCCTCCACTTT | CASGEPLPGAPLHF
TRBJ2-5 | TRBV5-6 | NA | NA | TGTGCCAGCAGCACTGGAATCTACGGGGGTGGGGAGACCCAGTACTTC | CASSTGIYGGGETQYF
TRBJ1-5 | TRBV30 | NA | NA | TGTGCCTGGAGTAGGGGGGGATACGGTCAGCCCCAGCATTTT | CAWSRGGYGQPQHF
TRBJ2-7 | TRBV28 | NA | TRBD2 | TGTGCCAGCAGTCCCCTCACAGGACTAGCGGGGTACGAGCAGTACTTC | CASSPLTGLAGYEQYF
TRBJ2-7 | TRBV10-1 | NA | TRBD1 | TGCGCCATGGGGCAGGGGGCCTACGAGCAGTACTTC | CAMGQGAYEQYF
TRBJ1-3 | TRBV6-5 | NA | TRBD1 | TGTGCCAGCAGTCGGACAGGCCACTCTGGAAACACCATATATTTT | CASSRTGHSGNTIYF
TRBJ2-3 | TRBV7-8 | NA | TRBD1 | TGTGCCAGCAGCTTAGGACAGGGGGTCCCAGATACGCAGTATTTT | CASSLGQGVPDTQYF
TRBJ2-2 | TRBV11-3 | NA | TRBD2 | TGTGCCAGCAGCTTAGGACTAGCGGGGGACACCGGGGAGCTGTTTTTT | CASSLGLAGDTGELFF
TRBJ2-7 | TRBV28 | NA | TRBD1 | TGTGCCAGCAACTTACGAGGGGGCGGCGAGCAGTACTTC | CASNLRGGGEQYF
TRBJ2-7 | TRBV6-5 | NA | TRBD2 | TGTGCCAGCAACACCCGGGGGGAAGTGAACGAGCAGTACTTC | CASNTRGEVNEQYF
TRBJ2-6 | TRBV10-1 | once | TRBD1 | TGCGCCAGCAGTGCAGGGGGCGCGGTGGCCAACGTCCTGACTTTC | CASSAGGAVANVLTF
TRBJ1-4 | TRBV28 | NA | TRBD1 | TGTGCCAGCAGCCTCGAGACAGGGGAAAAACTGTTTTTT | CASSLETGEKLFF
TRBJ2-7 | TRBV15 | once | NA | TGTGCCACCAGCAGAGTGGGCCCGAGCTCCTACGAGCAGTACTTC | CATSRVGPSSYEQYF
TRBJ2-7 | TRBV7-3 | NA | NA | TGTGCCAGCAGCAAGACACCATCCTACGAGCAGTACTTC | CASSKTPSYEQYF
TRBJ2-1 | TRBV7-8 | NA | TRBD2 | TGTGCCAGCAGCTTATCTACGGGAGGGTACAATGAGCAGTTCTTC | CASSLSTGGYNEQFF
TRBJ2-1 | TRBV28 | NA | NA | TGTGCCAGCGCTCTGGGGGGAATTGAGCAGTTCTTC | CASALGGIEQFF
TRBJ1-1 | TRBV5-1 | NA | TRBD1 | TGCGCCAGCAGCTTGATCGGACAGGGCGGTACTGAAGCTTTCTTT | CASSLIGQGGTEAFF
TRBJ2-7 | TRBV7-2 | few | TRBD2 | TGTGCCAGCAGCTTAGGGACTAGCGGGAGCCGGGAGCAGTACTTC | CASSLGTSGSREQYF
TRBJ2-7 | TRBV11-3 | NA | NA | TGTGCCAGCAGCCCGGGAGAATACTACGAGCAGTACTTC | CASSPGEYYEQYF
TRBJ2-1 | TRBV7-9 | NA | TRBD2 | TGTGCCAGCAGCTTCCTAGCGGGTGCTAGGGATGAGCAGTTCTTC | CASSFLAGARDEQFF
TRBJ2-5 | TRBV5-1 | NA | TRBD1 | TGCGCCAGCAGCTTAGGGACAGGGGATCGTGAGACCCAGTACTTC | CASSLGTGDRETQYF
TRBJ2-4 | TRBV6-1 | NA | TRBD1 | TGTGCCAGCAGTGTGACAGGGATGGACATTCAGTACTTC | CASSVTGMDIQYF
TRBJ2-7 | TRBV6-6 | NA | NA | TGTGCCAGCAGCGACTCGACAGCCTCCTACGAGCAGTACTTC | CASSDSTASYEQYF
TRBJ1-2 | TRBV25-1 | NA | NA | TGTGCCAGCAGTGAACTGGGAGCCGGCTACACCTTC | CASSELGAGYTF
TRBJ1-1 | TRBV14 | few | NA | TGTGCCAGCAGCCAAGATCTACTTATGAACACTGAAGCTTTCTTT | CASSQDLLMNTEAFF
TRBJ2-5 | TRBV6-6 | NA | TRBD2 | TGTGCCAGCACCCTTGTAGCGGGAGTCGGGGAGACCCAGTACTTC | CASTLVAGVGETQYF
TRBJ2-2 | TRBV10-3 | NA | TRBD1 | TGTGCCATCAGTGACCCTGGGACAGGGAGGACCGGGGAGCTGTTTTTT | CAISDPGTGRTGELFF
TRBJ2-5 | TRBV19 | NA | TRBD2 | TGTGCCAGTAGGAAGGGAGGGGTTCAAGAGACCCAGTACTTC | CASRKGGVQETQYF
TRBJ2-3 | TRBV11-3 | NA | TRBD2 | TGTGCCAGCAGCTTAGGCGGGGGGGCAAGAGATACGCAGTATTTT | CASSLGGGARDTQYF
TRBJ1-2 | TRBV6-6 | NA | NA | TGTGCCAGCACCCGAGGCTATGGCTACACCTTC | CASTRGYGYTF
TRBJ2-5 | TRBV4-1 | NA | TRBD1 | TGCGCCAGCAGCCCCCCGGACAGGCAAGAGACCCAGTACTTC | CASSPPDRQETQYF
TRBJ1-1 | TRBV19 | NA | TRBD1 | TGTGCCAGTAGTGACAGGGGGCGTTTGACTTTCTTT | CASSDRGRLTFF
TRBJ1-2 | TRBV7-9 | NA | TRBD1 | TGTGCCAGCAGACATTCAGGGGGTAAAATTTATGGCTACACCTTC | CASRHSGGKIYGYTF
TRBJ1-1 | TRBV14 | NA | NA | TGTGCCAGCAGCCGGGAGCGGAACACTGAAGCTTTCTTT | CASSRERNTEAFF
TRBJ2-1 | TRBV6-6 | NA | TRBD1 | TGTGCCACCCGGACAGGGCTCAATGAGCAGTTCTTC | CATRTGLNEQFF
TRBJ2-1 | TRBV29-1 | NA | TRBD2 | TGCAGCGTTGTACTAGCGGGATCCAGCTTGTACAATGAGCAGTTCTTC | CSVVLAGSSLYNEQFF
TRBJ1-6 | TRBV5-1 | few | NA | TGCGCCAGCAGCTTGGGAGGGATTAATTCACCCCTCCACTTT | CASSLGGINSPLHF
TRBJ2-7 | TRBV5-4 | NA | NA | TGTGCCAGCAGCTCAGGGATTAGGTCCTACGAGCAGTACTTC | CASSSGIRSYEQYF
TRBJ2-5 | TRBV4-1 | NA | NA | TGCGCCAGCAACCGAATCCCGGGGGAACAAGAGACCCAGTACTTC | CASNRIPGEQETQYF
TRBJ1-1 | TRBV19 | once | NA | TGTGCCAGTAGTCCAGCAGGGAACACTGAAGCTTTCTTT | CASSPAGNTEAFF
TRBJ1-1 | TRBV6-5 | NA | NA | TGTGCCAGCAGGGAAGGACTTAACACTGAAGCTTTCTTT | CASREGLNTEAFF
TRBJ2-1 | TRBV7-9 | NA | NA | TGTGCCAGCAGCTTATGGGGGACAAGCTCCTACAATGAGCAGTTCTTC | CASSLWGTSSYNEQFF
TRBJ1-3 | TRBV28 | NA | TRBD1 | TGTGCCAGCAGGAGCGGACAGGGGCCGAGCTCTGGAAACACCATATATTTT | CASRSGQGPSSGNTIYF